This T cell receptor (beta chain) was retrieved from a study of T cell responses to AZD1222 COVID-19 vaccine. Study-wide results and caveats: Baseline seropositivity characterized only six AZD1222 recipients.

Recipients boosted at about 4 weeks or about 12 weeks are pooled. This clone was detected once. Its antigen remains unknown. This table comes from immunoSEQ multiplex PCR, and its TCRdb copy is limited to in-frame clones, with some not included. The top ten clones hold roughly 3.1% of a sample with about 120,000 clones, approximately 86% of them seen once. This clonotype was obtained from an adult who received the AZD1222 COVID-19 vaccine. The sequencing used peripheral blood, collected 28 days after the second AZD1222 dose.

The CDR3 loop is CASSLDPASAVHEQYF. The CDR3 coding sequence is TGTGCCAGCAGCTTAGATCCGGCCTCCGCGGTCCACGAGCAGTACTTC. The chain employs TRBV11-3 and TRBJ2-7; D is uncertain. V was pared by 0 bases and J by 5 bases, with 17 bases between. The CDR3 is 16 amino acids. CDR1 SGHNT and CDR2 YENEEA come from the germline V gene.